This T cell receptor (beta chain) was obtained from a study of blood T cells in healthy people across ages. Using a J-beta primer mix together with a sample-barcoded 5' primer, a second PCR was run for roughly 7 to 11 cycles. TCRdb reanalysed the 5' RACE reads using MiXCR and keeps one entry per CDR3 protein. The data contain about 1.7 million distinct CDR3 sequences, about 28% of them singletons. Germline V lookup: CDR1 SQVTM, CDR2 ANQGSEA. There are 13 residues in the CDR3. This clonotype has at least ten counts. As yet, its antigen is unknown. A junction end diverges from the germline sequence, so it may reflect a read error. Study findings and constraints: Fewer expanded clones and more diversity marked long-lived versus aged donors.

The study recruited healthy Caucasian donors from Russia who were aged about 6 to 90. Drawn from each donor were approximately 9.2 milliliters of peripheral blood. No fewer than 5.5 micrograms of total RNA were isolated from every sample. The specimen was blood. The TCR originated in a woman younger than 45 in good health. V usage is TRBV29-1 and J usage is TRBJ2-7, with D unresolved. CDR3 nucleotide sequence: TGCAGCGTGGAAGACCCCCCGAGCTACGAGCAGTACTTC. Its protein product is CSVEDPPSYEQYF.